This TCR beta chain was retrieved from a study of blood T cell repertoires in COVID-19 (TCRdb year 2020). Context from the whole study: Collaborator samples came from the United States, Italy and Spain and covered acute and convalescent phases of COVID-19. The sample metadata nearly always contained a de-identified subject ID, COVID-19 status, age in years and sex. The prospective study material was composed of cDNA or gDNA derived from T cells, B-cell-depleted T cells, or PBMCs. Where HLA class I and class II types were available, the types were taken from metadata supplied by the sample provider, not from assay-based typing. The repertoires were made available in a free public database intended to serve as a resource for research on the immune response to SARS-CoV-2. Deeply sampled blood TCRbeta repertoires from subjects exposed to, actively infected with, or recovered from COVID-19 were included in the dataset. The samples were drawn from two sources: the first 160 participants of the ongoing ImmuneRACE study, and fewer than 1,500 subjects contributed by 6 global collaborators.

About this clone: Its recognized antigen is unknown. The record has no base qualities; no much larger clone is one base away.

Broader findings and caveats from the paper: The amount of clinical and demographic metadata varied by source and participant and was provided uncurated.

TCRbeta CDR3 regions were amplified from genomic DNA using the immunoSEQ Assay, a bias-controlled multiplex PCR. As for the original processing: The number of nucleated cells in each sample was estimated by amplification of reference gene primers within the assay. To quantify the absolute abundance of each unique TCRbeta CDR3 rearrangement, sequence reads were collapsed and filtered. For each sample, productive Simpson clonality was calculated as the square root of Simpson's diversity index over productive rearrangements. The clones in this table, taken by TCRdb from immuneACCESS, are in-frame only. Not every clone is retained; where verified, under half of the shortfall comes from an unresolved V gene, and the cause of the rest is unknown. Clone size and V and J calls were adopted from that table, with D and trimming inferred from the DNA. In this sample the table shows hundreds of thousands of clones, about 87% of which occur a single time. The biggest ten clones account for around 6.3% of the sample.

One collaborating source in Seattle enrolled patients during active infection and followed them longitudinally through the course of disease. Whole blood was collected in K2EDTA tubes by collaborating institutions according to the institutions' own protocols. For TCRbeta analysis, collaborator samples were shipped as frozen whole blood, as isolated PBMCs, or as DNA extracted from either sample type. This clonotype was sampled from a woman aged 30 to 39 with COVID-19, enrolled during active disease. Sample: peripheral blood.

CDR3 region: CASRVTVSGNTIYF. The DNA is TGTGCCAGTAGAGTGACAGTGAGTGGAAACACCATATATTTT. The chain couples TRBV19 to TRBJ1-3, with TRBD1 as a weak D call on 5 bases. The CDR3, cysteine through phenylalanine, is 14 amino acids long. The sequence is cut down to CDR3 DNA, 42 bases in frame from base 1. Based on the germline V gene (reference sequence), the CDR1 and CDR2 sequences are LNHDA and SQIVND. V and J are truncated by 6 bases and 3 bases respectively, leaving an intervening sequence of 12 bases.